The rows below give T cell receptor beta chains drawn from one sample of a study of OX40 agonist ivuxolimab in advanced cancers. The assay was immunoSEQ multiplex PCR, and TCRdb's table has in-frame clones only and misses some. Here the sample spans approximately 67,000 clones, around 84% being singletons. The sample consisted of CD4+ or CD8+ T cells sorted from blood, taken in a trial of the OX40 agonist ivuxolimab. The receptors were sampled from an adult with an advanced solid tumor such as melanoma, head and neck, liver or kidney cancer. CDR3s include the opening cysteine and the closing phenylalanine or tryptophan. The order of the fields is J gene, V gene, clone size, D gene, CDR3 length, CDR3 DNA, CDR3 protein. D genes are given only for firm matches. Clone size, where shown, is once, few, many, or a class for clones that have expanded.

J: TRBJ2-5
V: TRBV19
size: .
D: .
length: 13
DNA: TGTGCCAGTAGTACCCAGCTCCAAGAGACCCAGTACTTC
CDR3: CASSTQLQETQYF

J: TRBJ1-4
V: TRBV4-1
size: .
D: .
length: 17
DNA: TGCGCCAGCAGCCAACCTCTAACCTTTGCAACTAATGAAAAACTGTTTTTT
CDR3: CASSQPLTFATNEKLFF

J: TRBJ1-4
V: TRBV6-1
size: .
D: .
length: 15
DNA: TGTGCCAGCAGTGATGAAGTCCAGGGTGACGAAAAACTGTTTTTT
CDR3: CASSDEVQGDEKLFF

J: TRBJ2-5
V: TRBV5-4
size: .
D: .
length: 13
DNA: TGTGCCAGCAGCTTGTATCCCGGGGAGACCCAGTACTTC
CDR3: CASSLYPGETQYF

J: TRBJ1-2
V: TRBV7-2
size: .
D: .
length: 15
DNA: TGTGCCAGCAGCTTAATGCCAGGGGCTAACTATGGCTACACCTTC
CDR3: CASSLMPGANYGYTF

J: TRBJ2-3
V: TRBV2
size: .
D: TRBD1
length: 14
DNA: TGTGCCAGCAGACAGGGGCGGTACACAGATACGCAGTATTTT
CDR3: CASRQGRYTDTQYF

J: TRBJ1-2
V: TRBV7-9
size: .
D: .
length: 13
DNA: TGTGCCAGCAGCGTAGACACCGACTATGGCTACACCTTC
CDR3: CASSVDTDYGYTF

J: TRBJ1-3
V: TRBV9
size: few
D: .
length: 16
DNA: TGTGCCAGCAGCCAATCCGGGATCCGGGGAGGAAACACCATATATTTT
CDR3: CASSQSGIRGGNTIYF

J: TRBJ2-2
V: TRBV2
size: .
D: .
length: 14
DNA: TGTGCCAGCAGCCCGGACATAAACACCGGGGAGCTGTTTTTT
CDR3: CASSPDINTGELFF

J: TRBJ2-2
V: TRBV28
size: .
D: .
length: 12
DNA: TGTGCCAGCAAGGCCTCCTTCGGGGAGCTGTTTTTT
CDR3: CASKASFGELFF

J: TRBJ2-3
V: TRBV29-1
size: .
D: .
length: 11
DNA: TGCAGCGTTCCGAAAACAGATACGCAGTATTTT
CDR3: CSVPKTDTQYF

J: TRBJ2-1
V: TRBV19
size: .
D: TRBD2
length: 13
DNA: TGTGCCAGTAGACCCCGGGAGGCAAGTGAGCAGTTCTTC
CDR3: CASRPREASEQFF

J: TRBJ1-4
V: TRBV19
size: .
D: .
length: 12
DNA: TGTGCCAGTAGTCCCTCGAATGAAAAACTGTTTTTT
CDR3: CASSPSNEKLFF

J: TRBJ1-3
V: TRBV11-2
size: .
D: TRBD1
length: 14
DNA: TGTGCCAGCAGCTGGGGACAGTCTGGAAACACCATATATTTT
CDR3: CASSWGQSGNTIYF

J: TRBJ2-7
V: TRBV6-1
size: few
D: .
length: 14
DNA: TGTGCCAGCAGTGAAGCGCGGGACTCCTACGAGCAGTACTTC
CDR3: CASSEARDSYEQYF

J: TRBJ2-2
V: TRBV18
size: .
D: TRBD2
length: 16
DNA: TGTGCCAGCGCTCTGGCGGGGGGATCGAACACCGGGGAGCTGTTTTTT
CDR3: CASALAGGSNTGELFF

J: TRBJ2-3
V: TRBV9
size: .
D: .
length: 14
DNA: TGTGCCAGCAGCGTAGCTACCGGAGAAGATACGCAGTATTTT
CDR3: CASSVATGEDTQYF